This T cell receptor (beta chain) was sequenced during a study of shared clonotypes between healthy human individuals. V shed 2 bases and J 7 bases; nucleotides not matched to a gene: 5. The CDR3 contains 16 residues. Germline CDR1 reads WNHNN; CDR2 reads SYGVQD (reference sequence). This clone turned up a few times. Its antigen remains unknown. The method was immunoSEQ multiplex PCR; TCRdb's version includes in-frame clones alone and lacks a portion of them. The sample has about 1 million clones; approximately 76% are singletons. Study-level points and caveats: Rarefaction indicated that sorted-subset sequencing remained incomplete although depth was large. Naive subsets, compared against memory subsets, generally had larger estimated richness values. The represented genetic and exposure-history diversity was limited by the small number of donors.

V gene TRBV10-1 combines with J gene TRBJ2-7; 16 bases agree with TRBD2. The material sequenced was memory CD4+ T cells sorted from blood. Subset of the sample: CD45RA-negative fraction. This TCR was sampled from a man in his late teens or twenties in good health. The CDR3 loop is CASSEGTSGRAREQYF. The DNA for the CDR3 is TGCGCCAGCAGTGAGGGGACTAGCGGGAGGGCCCGAGAGCAGTACTTC.